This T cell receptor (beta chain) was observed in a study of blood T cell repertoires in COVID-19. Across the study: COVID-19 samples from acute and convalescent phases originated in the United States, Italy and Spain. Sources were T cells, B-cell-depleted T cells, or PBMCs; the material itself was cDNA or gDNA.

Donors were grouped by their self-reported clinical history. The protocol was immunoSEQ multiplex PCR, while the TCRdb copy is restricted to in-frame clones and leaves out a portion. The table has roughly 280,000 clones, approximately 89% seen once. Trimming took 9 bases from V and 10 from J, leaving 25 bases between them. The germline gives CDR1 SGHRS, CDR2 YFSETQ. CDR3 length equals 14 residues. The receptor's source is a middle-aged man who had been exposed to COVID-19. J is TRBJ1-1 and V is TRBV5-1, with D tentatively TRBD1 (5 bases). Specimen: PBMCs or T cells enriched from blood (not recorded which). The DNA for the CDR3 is TGCGCCAAGAAGAAGCGGGGCCCCCATCAGCGAGCTTTCTTT. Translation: CAKKKRGPHQRAFF.